A single sample gave rise to the 8 T cell receptor beta chains below, sequenced in a study of T cell changes during pregnancy in multiple sclerosis (dated by TCRdb to between 2018 and 2020). The method was the immunoSEQ multiplex PCR assay. The source is immuneACCESS, and TCRdb retained only in-frame sequences with V and J called. Part of the clones is not carried over; for the studies checked, unresolved V genes explain less than half of this, and the remainder is unexplained. Here the sample has fewer than 70,000 clones; roughly 92% occur a single time. The top ten constitute roughly 1.5% of the sample. This specimen was peripheral blood, taken in the second trimester of pregnancy. Receptor source: a female donor with multiple sclerosis, enrolled in a pregnancy study.

This chain links TRBV19 with TRBJ2-7, with 12 bases fitting TRBD2. The germline V gene has CDR1 LNHDA and CDR2 SQIVND (reference sequence). The CDR3 extends over 14 amino acids. V lost 5 bases and J lost 1; bases outside the gene matches: 0. As DNA, the CDR3 is TGTGCCAGTAGTGGACTAGCGGGGTCCTACGAGCAGTACTTC. It encodes CASSGLAGSYEQYF.

This clone was recorded only once. The chain has TRBV18 and TRBJ2-3; 12 bases fit TRBD2. The CDR3 runs to 15 residues. Germline CDR1 is KGHSH and CDR2 is LQKENI. The ends lost 3 bases at V and 6 bases at J; junction bases unmatched: 4. The CDR3 is CASSPTSGRSDTQYF. Here the CDR3 DNA reads TGTGCCAGCTCACCTACTAGCGGGAGGTCGGATACGCAGTATTTT.

The chain is built from TRBV7-9 and TRBJ1-4, with D perhaps matching TRBD1 (6 bases). The V gene lost 8 bases and the J gene lost 3 bases, with 19 bases spanning the gap. The CDR3 consists of 16 residues. Germline V gene data show CDR1 as SEHNR and CDR2 as FQNEAQ (reference sequence). The chain's CDR3 is CASGLGLTGSNEKLFF. DNA for the CDR3: TGTGCCAGCGGCCTAGGCCTCACAGGGTCTAATGAAAAACTGTTTTTT.

CDR3 sequence: CASTSTGTSGALRYEQYF. The CDR3 DNA is TGTGCCAGCACTAGCACCGGGACTAGCGGAGCCCTGAGGTACGAGCAGTACTTC. The J gene is TRBJ2-7, the V gene TRBV2; the match to TRBD2 covers 11 bases. The CDR3 consists of 18 residues. Germline lookup yields CDR1 SNHLY and CDR2 FYNNEI. J was trimmed by 4 bases and V by 7 bases; bases with no gene match: 18.

The chain links TRBV6-1 to TRBJ1-1, with 8 positions matching TRBD1. Germline CDR1 is MNHNS and CDR2 is SASEGT. The V segment lost 4 bases and the J segment 4 bases; nucleotides outside the gene matches: 8. The CDR3 sequence is 15 residues long. The CDR3 nucleotides are TGTGCCAGCAGTGTATGGACAGGGTTAGGCACTGAAGCTTTCTTT. It is translated as CASSVWTGLGTEAFF.

This clone was recorded only once. The gene calls are TRBV2 and TRBJ1-5; 7 nucleotides align to TRBD1. Looked up from germline, CDR1 is SNHLY and CDR2 is FYNNEI. The CDR3 covers 15 residues. Trimming at V came to 5 bases and at J to 3 bases, leaving 7 bases not matched to a gene. This CDR3 is CASSLRGFTNQPQHF. CDR3 DNA: TGTGCCAGCAGTCTCAGGGGGTTTACCAATCAGCCCCAGCATTTT.

The V call is TRBV19, the J call TRBJ2-3, with D possibly being TRBD2 (6 bases). Germline values: CDR1 LNHDA, CDR2 SQIVND (reference sequence). Trimming removed 0 bases from V and 0 bases from J, with 13 bases in between. The CDR3 loop spans 17 amino acids. In DNA, the CDR3 is TGTGCCAGTAGTATAGAGGCGGGACCCCTCAGCACAGATACGCAGTATTTT. Its protein is CASSIEAGPLSTDTQYF.

V usage is TRBV15 and J usage is TRBJ1-5; possible D gene TRBD1, 6 bases. V lost 5 bases to trimming and J lost 4 bases, with 15 bases between them. This CDR3 is built from 15 residues. The germline V gene encodes CDR1 LNHNV and CDR2 YYDKDF (reference sequence). The CDR3 DNA reads as TGTGCCACCAGCTATAGAGGGACACCGAATCAGCCCCAGCATTTT. It translates to CATSYRGTPNQPQHF.